Sequencing of this T cell receptor (beta chain) was carried out in a study of T cells in localized non-small cell lung cancer. Of note for this clone: What it binds is not known.

Trimming took 1 base from V and 5 from J, leaving 9 bases between them. The germline CDR1 and CDR2 sequences are SGHRS and YFSETQ. CDR3 length: 14 amino acids. Study-wide findings and caveats: Overall survival was longer when the density of T cells in the blood was higher. In adjacent lung appeared a median around 55 of the top 100 tumor clones.

Clones were sequenced by immunoSEQ multiplex PCR, and TCRdb holds only the in-frame ones, with some missing. The data hold about 45,000 clones, with 81% observed a single time. The source was peripheral blood mononuclear cells, collected before any cancer treatment. This TCR derives from a man aged 35-75 years with stage III lung adenocarcinoma. This chain uses TRBV5-1 with TRBJ2-2; weak D call: TRBD2 (5 bases). As DNA, the CDR3 is TGCGCCAGCAGCTTGCGGGGAGAAACCGGGGAGCTGTTTTTT. Translation gives CASSLRGETGELFF. Based on the CDR3 plus reference TRBV5-1 and TRBJ2-2, the full variable domain is KAGVTQTPRYLIKTRGQQVTLSCSPISGHRSVSWYQQTPGQGLQFLFEYFSETQRNKGNFPGRFSGRQFSNSRSEMNVSTLELGDSALYLCASSLRGETGELFFGEGSRLTVL.